This T cell receptor (beta chain) is drawn from a study of cytomegalovirus exposure and HLA in healthy donors. About the research overall: An early data release held tens of millions of unique TCRs from HLA-typed donors. General study findings and limits: The study recorded 164 TCR beta chains that were cytomegalovirus-associated. Relative to the approximately 670-donor mean, N-insertions were reportedly fewer in an Asian-associated ancestry cluster in a later analysis. As confirmed in vitro, three CMV-associated chains were specific for CMV antigens.

Regarding this clone: Its antigen is as yet unknown.

60 Vbeta and 13 Jbeta primers were used in PCR. Generated by immunoSEQ multiplex PCR, the TCRdb table keeps only in-frame clones and is missing some. The sample includes some 130,000 clones, 65% to 80% of them seen just once. Germline CDR1 MDHEN, CDR2 SYDVKM. Germline trimming cut 5 bases from V and 7 bases from J; bases unmatched to any gene: 14. The CDR3 has 16 residues. The chain couples TRBV28 to TRBJ2-1, with 7 bases matching TRBD2. This sequence was found in a male donor in good health and CMV-seropositive. Input material: PBMCs. This chain's CDR3 is CASSRIGASGRNEQFF. The CDR3 DNA sequence: TGTGCCAGCAGTCGCATCGGGGCTAGCGGTCGTAATGAGCAGTTCTTC.